This T cell receptor beta chain was profiled in a study of yellow fever vaccine responses in identical twins. Each CDR3 protein gets one entry after TCRdb re-called the RT-PCR reads with MiXCR. The sample includes over a thousand distinct CDR3 sequences, 80% to 85% of them seen just once. Study-wide results and limits: Reported findings indicate that twins' vaccine T cell responses seemed partially convergent, partially personalized.

Trimming removed 5 bases at V and 2 bases at J, with 18 bases between. The germline V gene has CDR1 LNHNV and CDR2 YYDKDF (reference sequence). This CDR3 spans 16 amino acids. In regard to this clonotype: Its antigen is still unknown.

The sample here was T cells from blood (PBMCs), unsorted or a sorted subset (not recorded which), taken before or after yellow fever vaccination (not recorded which). This sequence originates from a female donor who received the yellow fever vaccine. J is TRBJ1-2 and V is TRBV15; D perhaps matches TRBD1 (6 bases). CDR3 in amino acids: CATSPDRGAPNYGYTF. CDR3 nucleotides: TGTGCCACCAGCCCTGATAGGGGGGCCCCCAACTATGGCTACACCTTC.